These T cell receptor beta chains were read from a single sample in a study of tumor and adjacent non-tumor tissue in lung cancer. TCRdb re-analysed the multiplex PCR reads in MiXCR, keeping a single row per CDR3 protein. The table records approximately 100,000 distinct CDR3 sequences, approximately 82% of them present only once. The specimen was lung tumor tissue. These receptors were obtained from an older woman with non-small cell lung cancer. The CDR3 runs from the conserved cysteine through the conserved F or W. Clone sizes are given selectively: once, few, many, or a class where the clone is expanded.

v_call clone_size cdr3_length cdr3_aa
TRBV4-3 once 17 CARSQDRAGTGANILTF
TRBV11-3 few 14 CASSLGTGIYEQYF
TRBV6-2/TRBV6-3 . 14 CASKRIAPTDTQYF
TRBV20-1 . 14 CSADAQTSNQPQHF
TRBV6-2/TRBV6-3 many 15 CASRYAPTTYYGYTF
TRBV10-2 many 14 CASSWDRETYEQYF
TRBV11-2 . 16 CASSLDDGGQFYEQYF
TRBV10-2 . 16 CASVGRRRTSYNEQFF
TRBV4-2 . 16 CASSHDRLRGNEKLFF
TRBV6-6 . 15 CASSHRTGGDYVQYF
TRBV29-1 . 11 CSDPRGKTPYF
TRBV6-2/TRBV6-3 . 15 CTSSPRRDSYNKQFF
TRBV20-1 . 12 CSATRGMDVYTF
TRBV20-1 once 16 CTARDRGAGGMDTQYF
TRBV4-3 . 17 CASSQGLAGHKANEQLF
TRBV6-1 . 14 CDSSYYMNTGELFF
TRBV11-1 . 14 CASGRGSSYNGQFF
TRBV4-2 . 16 CASSQDAGGNAGELFF
TRBV11-2 . 15 CASREAVSFGNTIYF
TRBV20-1 . 13 CSARVSGAYVLTF
TRBV29-1 . 15 CRVGGRRGGQETQYF
TRBV12-3/TRBV12-4 . 14 CASSLMPGVYEQYF
TRBV5-1 few 14 CASSRDTGREALHF
TRBV20-1 . 19 CSATFGEPGGGATNEKLFF
TRBV10-3 many 14 CAIARTRGQETQYF
TRBV5-6 . 14 CVSSPGTSHYEQYF
TRBV6-5 . 16 CASSYLPSEASYEQYF
TRBV20-1 many 16 CSAKGTSGSAVYEQYF
TRBV6-2/TRBV6-3 many 14 CASSETQGYYGYTF
TRBV12-3/TRBV12-4 once 12 CSSRIGYNEQFF
TRBV6-5 . 14 CAGSYSFRYYGFTF
TRBV11-1 once 15 CAGSYRTVMGNEQFF
TRBV6-5 . 15 CVSSPARSSFNEQFF
TRBV11-2 . 16 CACSRPGQHSYNEQFF
TRBV6-5 once 16 CASSYSFGTGNSLLHF
TRBV28 once 15 CTSSLGGTGIAKQYF
TRBV11-2 . 13 CASIPLTDGWQYF
TRBV11-3 . 18 CTSSLIGPPGRMNTEVFF
TRBV12-3/TRBV12-4 once 13 CTSSWGVSSEQFF
TRBV11-3 . 17 CTSSLELTSGNHDEQSF
TRBV6-1 . 15 CATYRGNSGANILTF